This entry lists 15 T cell receptor beta chains sequenced from one sample in a study of cytomegalovirus exposure and HLA in healthy donors. Researchers ran the PCR with 60 Vbeta and 13 Jbeta primers. Libraries were prepared by immunoSEQ multiplex PCR; TCRdb keeps only in-frame clonotypes and omits some of them. Of around 170,000 clones in the sample, 80% were seen once. Sequencing was performed on PBMCs. The receptors shown here come from a woman in her fifties or sixties in good health and CMV-seropositive.

CDR3 in DNA: TGCGCCAGCAGCCCGGATCGGGCGGGACCATACTACGAGCAGTACTTC. This translates into CASSPDRAGPYYEQYF. The chain has TRBV5-1 and TRBJ2-7, with D possibly being TRBD2 (6 bases). Germline V lookup: CDR1 SGHRS, CDR2 YFSETQ. This CDR3 is 16 amino acids long. With 4 bases removed from V and 3 bases from J, the gap between germline ends came to 20 bases.

V and J are TRBV7-2 and TRBJ2-7; a possible D gene is TRBD2 (5 bases). Germline V gene data show CDR1 as SGHTA and CDR2 as FQGNSA. Trimming took 4 bases from V and 0 from J, leaving 19 bases between them. The CDR3 spans 17 residues. The DNA for the CDR3 is TGTGCCAGCAGCTCCCGTCTAGCAGCGGTGAGCTCCTACGAGCAGTACTTC. Translating it yields CASSSRLAAVSSYEQYF.

This clone showed up just once. The J gene is TRBJ1-2, the V gene TRBV6-5; 8 nucleotides align to TRBD1. Germline loops: CDR1 MNHEY, CDR2 SVGAGI. With 2 bases clipped from V and 4 bases from J, the junction kept 9 bases outside the gene matches. The CDR3 loop spans 16 amino acids. In DNA, the CDR3 is TGTGCCAGCAGTTACGTAGCCCAGGGGGCTGGCTATGGCTACACCTTC. Amino acids: CASSYVAQGAGYGYTF.

The V call is TRBV6-5, the J call TRBJ1-6; D not resolved. V was clipped by 0 bases and J by 9 bases, with 12 bases between them. This CDR3 is 15 amino acids long. Germline V gives CDR1 MNHEY, CDR2 SVGAGI. CDR3 coding DNA: TGTGCCAGCAGTTACTCGACGGCTATAGCTTCACCCCTCCACTTT. As protein: CASSYSTAIASPLHF.

This clone was found once. This sequence joins TRBV4-1 and TRBJ2-3; 8 bases align to TRBD1. V lost 3 bases and J lost 5; bases outside the gene matches: 10. The CDR3 covers 16 residues. Germline V gene lookup returns CDR1 MGHRA and CDR2 YSYEKL. The CDR3: CASSHRLGQGLDTQYF. DNA of the CDR3: TGCGCCAGCAGCCACCGCCTTGGACAGGGATTAGATACGCAGTATTTT.

The J gene is TRBJ2-2, the V gene TRBV7-2; 9 positions match TRBD2. This CDR3 is built from 18 residues. V lost 5 bases to trimming and J lost 3 bases; unmatched junction nucleotides: 13. The germline gives CDR1 SGHTA, CDR2 FQGNSA. The CDR3, as DNA: TGTGCCAGCAGCCCCGTTATAATCAGGACTAGCGACACCGGGGAGCTGTTTTTT. It is translated as CASSPVIIRTSDTGELFF.

This rearrangement joins TRBV4-2 to TRBJ1-2; no clear D. Germline-derived CDR1 and CDR2 are LGHNA and YNFKEQ. Trimming stripped 2 bases from V and 1 base from J, with 11 bases between. The CDR3 contains 15 residues. The CDR3 spells CASSQISGSNYGYTF. The DNA of the CDR3 is TGTGCCAGCAGCCAAATCTCGGGGAGTAACTATGGCTACACCTTC.

V and J are TRBV9 and TRBJ2-1; D call uncertain. V was pared by 6 bases and J by 2 bases, with 12 bases between. The CDR3 sequence is 14 residues long. Germline CDR1 and CDR2: SGDLS and YYNGEE. The chain's CDR3 is CASNSGSAYNEQFF. DNA for the CDR3: TGTGCCAGCAACTCCGGCAGCGCCTACAATGAGCAGTTCTTC. Full variable domain (rest looked up from reference TRBV9 and TRBJ2-1): DSGVTQTPKHLITATGQRVTLRCSPRSGDLSVYWYQQSLDQGLQFLIQYYNGEERAKGNILERFSAQQFPDLHSELNLSSLELGDSALYFCASNSGSAYNEQFFGPGTRLTVL.

J is TRBJ1-2 and V is TRBV6-1, with TRBD1 matching 10 bases. Germline CDR1 reads MNHNS; CDR2 reads SASEGT. The CDR3 consists of 14 residues. V was pared by 3 bases and J by 6 bases, with 4 bases of the junction left unmatched. CDR3 amino acids: CASSDKGQGNGYTF. The DNA for the CDR3 is TGTGCCAGCAGTGACAAGGGACAGGGGAATGGCTACACCTTC.

V and J are TRBV2 and TRBJ2-7; 10 bases are a match to TRBD1. The CDR3 covers 16 residues. Germline CDR1 reads SNHLY; CDR2 reads FYNNEI. V lost 3 bases to trimming and J lost 2 bases; unmatched junction nucleotides: 7. The CDR3, as DNA: TGTGCCAGCAGTGATGAAGGGACAGGGGTTACCTACGAGCAGTACTTC. It yields the protein CASSDEGTGVTYEQYF. The full variable domain, with the rest looked up from reference TRBV2 and TRBJ2-7, is EPEVTQTPSHQVTQMGQEVILRCVPISNHLYFYWYRQILGQKVEFLVSFYNNEISEKSEIFDDQFSVERPDGSNFTLKIRSTKLEDSAMYFCASSDEGTGVTYEQYFGPGTRLTVT.

The V and J genes are TRBV4-1 and TRBJ1-5; 9 bases align to TRBD1. The CDR3 has 19 residues. Germline CDR1 reads MGHRA; CDR2 reads YSYEKL. V shed 7 bases and J 0 bases; nucleotides not matched to a gene: 16. The CDR3 is CASTPRAGTGPYSNQPQHF. Written as DNA, the CDR3 is TGCGCCAGCACCCCAAGAGCCGGGACAGGGCCTTATAGCAATCAGCCCCAGCATTTT.

The rearrangement uses TRBV5-4 and TRBJ2-5, with unresolved D. This CDR3 has 12 amino acids. V lost 3 bases to trimming and J lost 5 bases, with 8 bases between them. Germline V lookup: CDR1 SGHNT, CDR2 YYREEE (reference sequence). DNA of the CDR3: TGTGCCAGCAGCTCTTTCCCCGAGACCCAGTACTTC. Its translation is CASSSFPETQYF.

This clone has just one count. V is TRBV18 and J is TRBJ2-3, with 14 positions matching TRBD2. The V and J ends lost 4 bases and 3 bases, in that order; junction bases with no gene match: 15. CDR1 and CDR2 (germline): KGHSH, LQKENI. This CDR3 has 20 amino acids. In nucleotides, the CDR3 is TGTGCCAGCTCACTGATTCGTTCCGGGACTAGCGGGAGTAGGACAGATACGCAGTATTTT. Amino acids: CASSLIRSGTSGSRTDTQYF.

The chain employs TRBV5-6 and TRBJ2-2; 8 bases are a match to TRBD1. The V gene end was trimmed by 6 bases and the J gene end by 1 base; junction bases not matched to a gene: 8. The germline V gene has CDR1 SGHDT and CDR2 YYEEEE. The length of the CDR3 is 16 residues. CDR3 nucleotide sequence: TGTGCCAGCACTAGATTTGGGACAGGGAACACCGGGGAGCTGTTTTTT. As protein: CASTRFGTGNTGELFF.

This clone was detected only a few times. The chain has TRBV27 and TRBJ1-5; 8 bases are a match to TRBD1. The germline V gene encodes CDR1 MNHEY and CDR2 SMNVEV (reference sequence). V shed 5 bases, J shed 4 bases, and the junction held 4 bases outside the gene matches. The CDR3 sequence is 14 residues long. CDR3 residues: CASSPDRDNQPQHF. CDR3 nucleotides: TGTGCCAGCAGTCCGGACAGGGATAATCAGCCCCAGCATTTT.